This T cell receptor (beta chain) was recovered during a study of T cell responses to AZD1222 COVID-19 vaccine. Study results and caveats: Repertoires were sampled only after the peak T cell response.

The CDR3 spans 14 residues. Per germline, CDR1 KGHSH and CDR2 LQKENI. Between the trimmed V and J ends, which lost 8 bases and 1 base, there was a span of 14 bases. On this clone itself: Its antigen is unidentified.

The method was immunoSEQ multiplex PCR; TCRdb's version includes in-frame clones alone and lacks a portion of them. The top ten hold 1.5% to 2% of the sample, which has more than 100,000 clones, roughly nine tenths seen once. J is TRBJ1-1 and V is TRBV18, with a possible D match to TRBD1 (6 bases). The source material was peripheral blood, sampled on day 0 of AZD1222 vaccination. The sequence was obtained from an adult in good health. The CDR3 is CASAMDRKNTEAFF. CDR3 DNA sequence: TGTGCCAGCGCGATGGACAGAAAGAACACTGAAGCTTTCTTT.